The 22 T cell receptor beta chains below all came from one sample that was sequenced in a study of radiotherapy plus CTLA-4 blockade in lung cancer. Produced via immunoSEQ multiplex PCR; TCRdb's table is partial and in-frame only. The table lists some 48,000 clones, around nine tenths of them singletons, with around a sixth in the top ten. Material: peripheral blood, obtained from a patient treated with radiotherapy plus ipilimumab. The source is a human donor with non-small cell lung cancer that progressed on radiotherapy plus ipilimumab. Some clones in this sample may be carry-over from other donors' samples.

The rearrangement joins TRBV5-8 to TRBJ2-3; D perhaps matches TRBD2 (5 bases). The germline V gene encodes CDR1 SGHTS and CDR2 YDEGEE. The germline V and J ends were trimmed by 2 bases and 0 bases, with 13 bases remaining between them. The CDR3 totals 16 residues. The CDR3, as DNA: TGTGCCAGCAGCTTTGGGAGCGGATTTAGCACAGATACGCAGTATTTT. This gives the protein CASSFGSGFSTDTQYF.

J is TRBJ1-2 and V is TRBV27; D might be TRBD1 (6 bases). The germline gives CDR1 MNHEY, CDR2 SMNVEV (reference sequence). CDR3 size: 14 residues. Trimming left V 5 bases short and J 2 bases short, with 12 bases between. This chain's CDR3 is CASSPAGANYGYTF. The CDR3 nucleotides are TGTGCCAGCAGTCCTGCGGGGGCGAACTATGGCTACACCTTC.

The chain joins TRBV5-1 to TRBJ2-1; 8 bases are a match to TRBD1. Trimming removed 3 bases from V and 4 bases from J; junction bases left unmatched: 6. The CDR3 runs 15 residues. Germline CDR1 is SGHRS and CDR2 is YFSETQ. This chain's CDR3 is CASSSGGQEYNEQFF. CDR3 DNA sequence: TGCGCCAGCAGCTCCGGGGGACAGGAGTACAATGAGCAGTTCTTC.

V and J are TRBV7-6 and TRBJ2-7; TRBD1 agrees at 7 bases. Looked up from germline, CDR1 is SGHVS and CDR2 is FNYEAQ. V lost 5 bases to trimming and J lost 6 bases; unmatched junction nucleotides: 22. CDR3 length equals 18 residues. CDR3 sequence: CASSPSPPGTVSPSEQYF. The CDR3 DNA is TGTGCCAGCAGCCCAAGCCCCCCAGGGACAGTGTCCCCTTCCGAGCAGTACTTC.

V gene TRBV5-6 combines with J gene TRBJ1-3, with a weak D call TRBD1 (6 bases). CDR1 is SGHDT and CDR2 is YYEEEE in the germline V gene. The length of the CDR3 is 14 residues. The V end was cut by 5 bases, the J end by 2 bases, with 11 bases between. CDR3 in amino acids: CASRREGAGNTIYF. The CDR3 DNA is TGTGCCAGCAGGCGGGAGGGGGCTGGAAACACCATATATTTT. The full variable domain, with the rest looked up from reference TRBV5-6 and TRBJ1-3, is DAGVTQSPTHLIKTRGQQVTLRCSPKSGHDTVSWYQQALGQGPQFIFQYYEEEERQRGNFPDRFSGHQFPNYSSELNVNALLLGDSALYLCASRREGAGNTIYFGEGSWLTVV.

The chain is built from TRBV2 and TRBJ2-1; 11 nucleotides agree with TRBD2. Per the germline V gene, CDR1 is SNHLY and CDR2 is FYNNEI. This CDR3 is 15 amino acids long. V was clipped by 6 bases and J by 4 bases; unmatched bases: 5. CDR3 amino acids: CASRATSGGYNEQFF. CDR3 in DNA: TGTGCCAGCAGAGCTACTAGCGGGGGTTACAATGAGCAGTTCTTC.

This clone was observed a few times. CDR3 nucleotides: TGTGCCAGCAGCGGAGTCGGGACTAGCTACGAGCAGTACTTC. This codes for CASSGVGTSYEQYF. J is TRBJ2-7 and V is TRBV5-5; 8 nucleotides line up with TRBD2. CDR1 is SGHKS and CDR2 is YYEKEE in the germline V gene (reference sequence). This CDR3 region has 14 residues. After removal of 4 bases from V and 3 bases from J, the junction contained 6 bases not matched to a gene.

Notes on this clone: The same CDR3 can be traced to other DNA sequences in this sample. The chain couples TRBV4-2 to TRBJ2-3; D perhaps matches TRBD2 (6 bases). Trimming left V 0 bases short and J 2 bases short, with 9 bases between. The CDR3 runs 15 residues. CDR1 is LGHNA, CDR2 YNFKEQ, per germline. This chain's CDR3 is CASSQDGGFTDTQYF. CDR3 sequence (DNA): TGTGCCAGCAGCCAAGATGGGGGGTTCACAGATACGCAGTATTTT.

This clone appeared a single time. DNA for the CDR3: TGTGCCAGCAGCCCACATCGTACAGCGGCGGAAGATACGCAGTATTTT. Protein product: CASSPHRTAAEDTQYF. J is TRBJ2-3 and V is TRBV7-2, with D tentatively TRBD2 (5 bases). V lost 5 bases and J 5 bases, leaving 20 bases between the germline ends. Germline CDR1 and CDR2: SGHTA and FQGNSA. This CDR3 comprises 16 residues.

The V and J genes are TRBV5-5 and TRBJ1-2, with a tentative D call TRBD1 (6 bases). The CDR3 length is 14 residues. CDR1 and CDR2 from the germline V gene are SGHKS and YYEKEE (reference sequence). Trimming removed 0 bases at V and 1 base at J, with 7 bases between. The CDR3 DNA is TGTGCCAGCAGCTTGGTCAGGGGTAACTATGGCTACACCTTC. Residues: CASSLVRGNYGYTF.

The chain has TRBV4-1 and TRBJ2-7; D call uncertain. This CDR3 region has 16 residues. Deletions cut 0 bases from V and 3 bases from J, with 15 bases between. Germline V gene data show CDR1 as MGHRA and CDR2 as YSYEKL. CDR3 sequence: CASSQDAPGAGYEQYF. In DNA, the CDR3 is TGCGCCAGCAGCCAAGATGCTCCAGGCGCAGGCTACGAGCAGTACTTC.

This chain uses TRBV5-1 with TRBJ2-3; maybe TRBD2 (5 bases). There are 15 residues in the CDR3. Germline V CDR1 and CDR2: SGHRS, YFSETQ. V was clipped by 0 bases and J by 2 bases, with 10 bases between them. The CDR3 sequence is CASSLGGADTDTQYF. The DNA of the CDR3 is TGCGCCAGCAGCTTGGGGGGAGCGGACACAGATACGCAGTATTTT.

The chain couples TRBV2 to TRBJ2-4, with a weak D call TRBD2 (6 bases). Per germline, CDR1 SNHLY and CDR2 FYNNEI. The V end was cut by 1 base, the J end by 4 bases, with 8 bases between. This CDR3 has 14 residues. CDR3 region: CASSEDREKNIQYF. Written as DNA, the CDR3 is TGTGCCAGCAGTGAAGACCGGGAGAAAAACATTCAGTACTTC.

CDR3 coding DNA: TGTGCCAGCAGCTTAATGGGGGTGGGGGGGACCTATGGCTACACCTTC. It encodes CASSLMGVGGTYGYTF. The rearrangement links TRBV7-2 to TRBJ1-2, with D maybe TRBD1 (5 bases). There are 16 residues in the CDR3. Per the germline V gene, CDR1 is SGHTA and CDR2 is FQGNSA. The ends were cut back, 2 bases at V and 4 bases at J, with 17 bases in the middle.

The V call is TRBV6-6, the J call TRBJ1-2; D perhaps matches TRBD1 (5 bases). Germline loops: CDR1 MNHNY, CDR2 SVGAGI (reference sequence). The V end was cut by 5 bases, the J end by 5 bases, with 15 bases between. The CDR3 length is 14 residues. The CDR3 DNA reads as TGTGCCAGCAGTCTAGGCGGGGCCTGGTATGGCTACACCTTC. Translation: CASSLGGAWYGYTF.

The rearrangement joins TRBV2 to TRBJ2-3; maybe TRBD2 (6 bases). Germline V gives CDR1 SNHLY, CDR2 FYNNEI. V was shortened by 0 bases and J by 1 base, with 14 bases between the two germline ends. The CDR3 consists of 17 residues. The CDR3 coding sequence is TGTGCCAGCAGTGAAGCGCTTGTGGGACTCCGCACAGATACGCAGTATTTT. Translated, it gives CASSEALVGLRTDTQYF. Full variable domain (remainder filled in from reference TRBV2 and TRBJ2-3): EPEVTQTPSHQVTQMGQEVILRCVPISNHLYFYWYRQILGQKVEFLVSFYNNEISEKSEIFDDQFSVERPDGSNFTLKIRSTKLEDSAMYFCASSEALVGLRTDTQYFGPGTRLTVL.

V usage is TRBV4-3 and J usage is TRBJ2-7; 7 nucleotides match TRBD1. The V and J ends lost 0 bases and 4 bases, in that order; junction bases with no gene match: 6. In germline, CDR1 is LGHNA, CDR2 YSLEER. This CDR3 comprises 15 residues. In DNA form, the CDR3 reads TGCGCCAGCAGCCAAGATGGCCAGGGGGTATACGAGCAGTACTTC. The encoded protein is CASSQDGQGVYEQYF.

The chain is built from TRBV4-1 and TRBJ1-1, with D maybe TRBD1 (5 bases). Germline assignment: CDR1 MGHRA and CDR2 YSYEKL. CDR3 length: 13 amino acids. Trimming took off 1 base at V and 5 bases at J, with 8 bases between the two ends. DNA of the CDR3: TGCGCCAGCAGCCAAGGACAGAGGACTGAAGCTTTCTTT. Encoded protein: CASSQGQRTEAFF.

The chain couples TRBV10-3 to TRBJ2-3; 14 positions agree with TRBD2. This CDR3 spans 16 amino acids. V dropped 5 bases and J dropped 6; count of bases not matched to a gene: 7. Germline V gives CDR1 ENHRY, CDR2 SYGVKD. This CDR3 is CAISRRTSGGSDTQYF. Here the CDR3 DNA reads TGTGCCATCAGTCGTAGGACTAGCGGGGGGAGTGATACGCAGTATTTT.

The genes are TRBV27 and TRBJ2-7; TRBD1 matches 7 bases. CDR1 is MNHEY and CDR2 is SMNVEV in the germline V gene (reference sequence). Trimming took 8 bases from V and 6 from J; bases not matched to a gene: 13. The CDR3 contains 14 residues. CDR3 in amino acids: CASSHQDRISEQYF. Written as DNA, the CDR3 is TGTGCCAGCTCCCATCAGGACAGGATAAGCGAGCAGTACTTC.

This rearrangement joins TRBV7-6 to TRBJ2-6; 7 positions match TRBD2. This CDR3 has 19 amino acids. Germline V lookup: CDR1 SGHVS, CDR2 FNYEAQ. The junction had 13 bases not matched to a gene; V was cut back by 5 bases and J by 0 bases. For the CDR3, the DNA is TGTGCCAGCAGCCCCCGCTGGGAGGGGTTACGCTCTGGGGCCAACGTCCTGACTTTC. This translates into CASSPRWEGLRSGANVLTF.

The chain joins TRBV7-9 to TRBJ2-5; a possible D gene is TRBD1 (5 bases). Germline values: CDR1 SEHNR, CDR2 FQNEAQ (reference sequence). The CDR3 totals 14 residues. The V gene lost 6 bases and the J gene lost 3 bases, with 14 bases spanning the gap. CDR3 sequence: CASSQRGNKETQYF. CDR3 bases: TGTGCCAGCAGTCAAAGGGGTAATAAAGAGACCCAGTACTTC.